This TCR beta chain was obtained from a study of T cells in Graves' hyperthyroidism and ophthalmopathy. Study summary: At the time of initial diagnosis and before any treatment, peripheral blood was collected. Study conclusions and caveats: Ophthalmopathy and stable hyperthyroidism were told apart by a 13 V-J model. Within blood appeared most thyroid clonotypes that had expanded above 0.001.

This CDR3 comprises 14 residues. Germline V gives CDR1 KGHDR, CDR2 SFDVKD. V lost 2 bases to trimming and J lost 4 bases, with 10 bases between them. Those patients with uncontrolled infection, other autoimmune disease, pregnancy or lactation were excluded. TCR beta CDR3 region amplification was performed from RNA transcripts. RT-PCR in the first round (using the HTBI primer set) targeted the TCR CDR3. TCRdb passed the multiplex PCR reads through MiXCR, listing each CDR3 protein once. The data show some 370,000 distinct CDR3 sequences, over 12% seen once. Many counts were recorded for this clonotype. Its antigen is currently unknown.

Sequencing was done on a sample of blood. The chain employs TRBV24-1 and TRBJ2-5; D is undetermined. This receptor was taken from a man aged 45-65 years with Graves' ophthalmopathy. The DNA for the CDR3 is TGTGCCACCAGTGATTCACACGTAAGAGAGACCCAGTACTTC. Translating it yields CATSDSHVRETQYF.